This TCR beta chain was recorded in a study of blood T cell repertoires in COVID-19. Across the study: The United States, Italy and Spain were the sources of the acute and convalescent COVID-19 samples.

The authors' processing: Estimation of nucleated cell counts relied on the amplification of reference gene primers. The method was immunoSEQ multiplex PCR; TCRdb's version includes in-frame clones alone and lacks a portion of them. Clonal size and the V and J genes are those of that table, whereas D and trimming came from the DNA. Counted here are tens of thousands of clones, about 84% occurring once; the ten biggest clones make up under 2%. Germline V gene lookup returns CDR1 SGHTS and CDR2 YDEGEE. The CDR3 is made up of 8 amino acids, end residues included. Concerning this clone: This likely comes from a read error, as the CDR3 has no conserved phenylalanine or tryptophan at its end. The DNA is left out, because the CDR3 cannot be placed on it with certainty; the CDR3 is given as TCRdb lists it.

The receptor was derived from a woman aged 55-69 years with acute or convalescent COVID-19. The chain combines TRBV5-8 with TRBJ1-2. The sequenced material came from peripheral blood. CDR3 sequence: CASRLHVV.